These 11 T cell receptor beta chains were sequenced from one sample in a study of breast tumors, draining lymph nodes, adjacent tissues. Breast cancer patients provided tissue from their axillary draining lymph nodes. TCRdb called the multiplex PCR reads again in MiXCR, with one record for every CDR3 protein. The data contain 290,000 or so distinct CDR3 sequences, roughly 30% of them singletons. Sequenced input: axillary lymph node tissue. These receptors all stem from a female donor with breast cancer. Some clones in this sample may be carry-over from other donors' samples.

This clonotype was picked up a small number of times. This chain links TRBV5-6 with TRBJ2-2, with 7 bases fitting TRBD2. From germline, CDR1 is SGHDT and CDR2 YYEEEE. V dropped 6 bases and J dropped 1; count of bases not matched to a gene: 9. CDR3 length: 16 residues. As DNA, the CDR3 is TGTGCCAGCACCCCTCAAGCGGGATGGAACACCGGGGAGCTGTTTTTT. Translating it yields CASTPQAGWNTGELFF.

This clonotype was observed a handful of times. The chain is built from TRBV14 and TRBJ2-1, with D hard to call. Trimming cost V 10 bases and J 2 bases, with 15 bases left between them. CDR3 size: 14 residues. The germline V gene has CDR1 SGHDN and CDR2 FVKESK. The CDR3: CATAPRRTYNEQFF. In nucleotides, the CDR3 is TGTGCCACCGCCCCCCGGCGCACCTACAATGAGCAGTTCTTC.

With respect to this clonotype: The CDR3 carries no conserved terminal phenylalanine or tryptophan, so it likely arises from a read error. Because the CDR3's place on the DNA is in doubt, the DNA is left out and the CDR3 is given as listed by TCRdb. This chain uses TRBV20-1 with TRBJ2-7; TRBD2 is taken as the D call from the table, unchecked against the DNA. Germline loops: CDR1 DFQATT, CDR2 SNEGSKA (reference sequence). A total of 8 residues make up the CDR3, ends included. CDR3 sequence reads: CSARGLAG.

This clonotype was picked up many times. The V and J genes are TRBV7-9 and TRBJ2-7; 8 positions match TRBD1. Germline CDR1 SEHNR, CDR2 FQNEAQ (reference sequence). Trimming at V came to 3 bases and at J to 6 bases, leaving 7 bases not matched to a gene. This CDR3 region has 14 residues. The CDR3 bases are TGTGCCAGCAGCTTCCAGGGGGCTGGCGGCGAGCAGTACTTC. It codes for CASSFQGAGGEQYF.

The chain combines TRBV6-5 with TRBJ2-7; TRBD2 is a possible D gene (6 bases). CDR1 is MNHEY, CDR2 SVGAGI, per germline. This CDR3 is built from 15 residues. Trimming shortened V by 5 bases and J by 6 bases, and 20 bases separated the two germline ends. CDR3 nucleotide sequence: TGTGCCAGCAGTCCCCTACCGGACGGGGGAGGCGAGCAGTACTTC. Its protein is CASSPLPDGGGEQYF.

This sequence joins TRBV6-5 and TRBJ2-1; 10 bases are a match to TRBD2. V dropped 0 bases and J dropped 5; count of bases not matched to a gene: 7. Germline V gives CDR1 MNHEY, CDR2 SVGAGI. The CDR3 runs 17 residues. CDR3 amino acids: CASSYSASGLADNEQFF. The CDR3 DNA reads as TGTGCCAGCAGTTACTCGGCTTCCGGACTAGCGGACAATGAGCAGTTCTTC.

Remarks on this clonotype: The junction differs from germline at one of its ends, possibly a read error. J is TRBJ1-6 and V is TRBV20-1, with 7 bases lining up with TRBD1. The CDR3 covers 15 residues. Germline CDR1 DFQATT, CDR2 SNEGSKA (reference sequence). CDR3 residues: CSVRQGESYNPPLHF. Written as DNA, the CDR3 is TGCAGTGTGAGGCAGGGGGAGTCCTATAATCCACCCCTCCACTTT.

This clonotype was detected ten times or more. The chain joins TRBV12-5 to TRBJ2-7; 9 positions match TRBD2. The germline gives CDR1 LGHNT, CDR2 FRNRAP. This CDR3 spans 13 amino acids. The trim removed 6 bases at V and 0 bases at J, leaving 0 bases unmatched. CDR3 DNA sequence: TGTGCTAGTGGGCGGGGGGGCTCCTACGAGCAGTACTTC. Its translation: CASGRGGSYEQYF.

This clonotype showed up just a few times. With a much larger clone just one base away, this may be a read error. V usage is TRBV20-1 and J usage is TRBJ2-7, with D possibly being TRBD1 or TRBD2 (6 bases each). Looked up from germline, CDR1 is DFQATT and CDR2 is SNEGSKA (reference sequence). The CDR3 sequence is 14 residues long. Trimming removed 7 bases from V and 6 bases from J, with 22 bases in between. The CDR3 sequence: CSGGGPQHFSEQYF. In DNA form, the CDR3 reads TGCAGTGGTGGGGGGCCACAGCATTTCTCCGAGCAGTACTTC.

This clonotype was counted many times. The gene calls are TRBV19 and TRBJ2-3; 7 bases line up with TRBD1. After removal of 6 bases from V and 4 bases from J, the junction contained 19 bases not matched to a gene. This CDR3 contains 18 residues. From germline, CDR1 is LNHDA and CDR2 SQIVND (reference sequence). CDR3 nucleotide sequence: TGTGCCAGTAGCAGGGACAGACCCTCGGCGCGGTCGGCAGATACGCAGTATTTT. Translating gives CASSRDRPSARSADTQYF. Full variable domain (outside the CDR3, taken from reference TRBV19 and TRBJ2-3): DGGITQSPKYLFRKEGQNVTLSCEQNLNHDAMYWYRQDPGQGLRLIYYSQIVNDFQKGDIAEGYSVSREKKESFPLTVTSAQKNPTAFYLCASSRDRPSARSADTQYFGPGTRLTVL.

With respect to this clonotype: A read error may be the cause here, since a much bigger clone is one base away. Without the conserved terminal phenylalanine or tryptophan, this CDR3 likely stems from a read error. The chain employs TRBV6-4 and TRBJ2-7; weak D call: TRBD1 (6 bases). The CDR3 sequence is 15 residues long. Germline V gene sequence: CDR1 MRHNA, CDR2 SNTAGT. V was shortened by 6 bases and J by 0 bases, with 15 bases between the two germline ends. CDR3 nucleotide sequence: TGTGCCAGCAGAACCCGACAGGCTTACTCCTACGAGCAGTACCTC. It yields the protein CASRTRQAYSYEQYL.